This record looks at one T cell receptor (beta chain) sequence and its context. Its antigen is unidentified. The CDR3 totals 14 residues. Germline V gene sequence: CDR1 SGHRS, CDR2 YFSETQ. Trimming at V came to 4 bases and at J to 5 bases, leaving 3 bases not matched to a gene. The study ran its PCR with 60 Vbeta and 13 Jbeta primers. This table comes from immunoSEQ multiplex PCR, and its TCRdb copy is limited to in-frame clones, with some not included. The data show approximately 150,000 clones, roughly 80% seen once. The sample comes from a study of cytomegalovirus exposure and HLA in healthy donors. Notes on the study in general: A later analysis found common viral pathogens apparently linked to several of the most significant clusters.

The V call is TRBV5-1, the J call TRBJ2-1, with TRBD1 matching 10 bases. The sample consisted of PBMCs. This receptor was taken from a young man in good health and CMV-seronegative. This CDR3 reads CASSPGQGDNEQFF. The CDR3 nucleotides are TGCGCCAGCAGCCCAGGACAGGGGGACAATGAGCAGTTCTTC.